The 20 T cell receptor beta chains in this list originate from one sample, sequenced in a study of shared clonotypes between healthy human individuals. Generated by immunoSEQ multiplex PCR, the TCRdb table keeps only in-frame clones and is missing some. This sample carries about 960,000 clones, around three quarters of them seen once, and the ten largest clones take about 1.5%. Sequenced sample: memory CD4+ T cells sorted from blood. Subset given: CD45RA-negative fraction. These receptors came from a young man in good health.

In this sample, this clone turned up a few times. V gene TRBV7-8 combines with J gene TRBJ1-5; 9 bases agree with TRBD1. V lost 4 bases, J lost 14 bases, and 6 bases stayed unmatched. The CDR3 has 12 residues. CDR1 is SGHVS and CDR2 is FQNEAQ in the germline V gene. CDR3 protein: CASSSTTGGKHF. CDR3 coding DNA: TGTGCCAGCAGCTCTACGACAGGGGGGAAGCATTTT.

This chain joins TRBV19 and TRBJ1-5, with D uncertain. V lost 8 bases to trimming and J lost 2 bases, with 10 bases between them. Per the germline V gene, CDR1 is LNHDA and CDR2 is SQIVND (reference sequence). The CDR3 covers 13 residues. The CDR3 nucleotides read TGTGCCAGTCAACGGACTCGCAATCAGCCCCAGCATTTT. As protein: CASQRTRNQPQHF.

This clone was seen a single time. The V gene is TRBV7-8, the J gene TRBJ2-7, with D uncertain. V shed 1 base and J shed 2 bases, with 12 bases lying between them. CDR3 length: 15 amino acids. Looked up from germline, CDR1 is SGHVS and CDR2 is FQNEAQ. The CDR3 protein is CASSLDVRGPYEQYF. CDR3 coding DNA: TGTGCCAGCAGCTTAGATGTGCGAGGCCCCTACGAGCAGTACTTC.

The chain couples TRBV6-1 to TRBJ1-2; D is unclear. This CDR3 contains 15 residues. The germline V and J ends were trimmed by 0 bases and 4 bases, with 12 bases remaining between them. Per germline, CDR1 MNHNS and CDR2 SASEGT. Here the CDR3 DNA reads TGTGCCAGCAGTGAAGCGCCAGGCATAGCCTATGGCTACACCTTC. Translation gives CASSEAPGIAYGYTF.

CDR3 nucleotide sequence: TGTGCCAGCAGTCCAAGGGGCTCCTACAATGAGCAGTTCTTC. Encoded protein: CASSPRGSYNEQFF. V gene TRBV11-1 combines with J gene TRBJ2-1, with D perhaps matching TRBD1 (5 bases). V was pared by 6 bases and J by 0 bases, with 9 bases between. Germline lookup yields CDR1 SGHAT and CDR2 FQDESV (reference sequence). This CDR3 has 14 residues.

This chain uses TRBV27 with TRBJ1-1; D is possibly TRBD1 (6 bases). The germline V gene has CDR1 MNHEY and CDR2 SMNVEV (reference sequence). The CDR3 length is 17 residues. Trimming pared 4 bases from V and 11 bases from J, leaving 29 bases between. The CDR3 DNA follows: TGTGCCAGCAGTTCTAGATGGGACACCGTGGCGTCGGTCGGGGCTTTCTTT. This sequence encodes CASSSRWDTVASVGAFF.

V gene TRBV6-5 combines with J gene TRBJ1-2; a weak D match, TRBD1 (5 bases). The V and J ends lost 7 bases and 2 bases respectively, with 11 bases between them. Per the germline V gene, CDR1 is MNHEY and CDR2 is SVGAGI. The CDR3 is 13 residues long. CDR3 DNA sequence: TGTGCCAGCACCCTCAGGGCGAACTATGGCTACACCTTC. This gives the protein CASTLRANYGYTF.

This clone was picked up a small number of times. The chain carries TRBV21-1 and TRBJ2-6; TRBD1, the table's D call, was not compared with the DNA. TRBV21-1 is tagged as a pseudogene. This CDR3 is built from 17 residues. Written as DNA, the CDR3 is TGTGCCAGCAGCAAAGTCCGGGACAGGCTTGGGGCCAACGTCCTGACTTTC. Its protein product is CASSKVRDRLGANVLTF.

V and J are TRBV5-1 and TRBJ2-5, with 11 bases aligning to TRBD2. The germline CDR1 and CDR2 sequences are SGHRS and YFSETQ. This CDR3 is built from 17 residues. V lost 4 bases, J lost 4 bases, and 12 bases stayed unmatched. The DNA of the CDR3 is TGCGCCAGCAGCCGTCTCTTAGTTGGACTAGCGGGAGAGACCCAGTACTTC. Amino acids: CASSRLLVGLAGETQYF. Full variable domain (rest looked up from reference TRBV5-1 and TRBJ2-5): KAGVTQTPRYLIKTRGQQVTLSCSPISGHRSVSWYQQTPGQGLQFLFEYFSETQRNKGNFPGRFSGRQFSNSRSEMNVSTLELGDSALYLCASSRLLVGLAGETQYFGPGTRLLVL.

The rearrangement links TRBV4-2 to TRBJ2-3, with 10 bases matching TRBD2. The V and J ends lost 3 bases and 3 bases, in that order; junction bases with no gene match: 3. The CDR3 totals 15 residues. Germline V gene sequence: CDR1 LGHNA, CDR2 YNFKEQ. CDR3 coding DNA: TGTGCCAGCAGCCAGATAGCGGGGGGTACAGATACGCAGTATTTT. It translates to CASSQIAGGTDTQYF.

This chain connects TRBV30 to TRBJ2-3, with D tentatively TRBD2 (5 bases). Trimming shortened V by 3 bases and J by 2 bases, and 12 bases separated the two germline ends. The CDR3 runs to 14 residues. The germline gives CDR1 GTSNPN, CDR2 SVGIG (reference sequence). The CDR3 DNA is TGTGCCTGGAGCGGAGGCAGCTCCACAGATACGCAGTATTTT. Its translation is CAWSGGSSTDTQYF.

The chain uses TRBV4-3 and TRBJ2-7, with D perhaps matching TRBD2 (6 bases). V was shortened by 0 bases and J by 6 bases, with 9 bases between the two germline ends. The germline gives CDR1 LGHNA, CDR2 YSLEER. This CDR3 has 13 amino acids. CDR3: CASSQDLGGEQYF. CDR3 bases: TGCGCCAGCAGCCAAGACTTGGGGGGCGAGCAGTACTTC.

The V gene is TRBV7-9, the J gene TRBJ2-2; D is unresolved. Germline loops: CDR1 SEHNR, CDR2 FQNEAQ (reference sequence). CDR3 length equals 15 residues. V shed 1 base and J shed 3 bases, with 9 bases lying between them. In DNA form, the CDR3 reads TGTGCCAGCAGCTTAGGGACCTCTCACACCGGGGAGCTGTTTTTT. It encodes CASSLGTSHTGELFF.

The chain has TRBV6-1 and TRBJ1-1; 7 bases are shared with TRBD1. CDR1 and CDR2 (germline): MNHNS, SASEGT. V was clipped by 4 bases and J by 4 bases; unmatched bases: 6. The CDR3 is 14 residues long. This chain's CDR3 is CASSARQGSTEAFF. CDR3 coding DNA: TGTGCCAGCAGTGCCAGACAGGGAAGCACTGAAGCTTTCTTT.

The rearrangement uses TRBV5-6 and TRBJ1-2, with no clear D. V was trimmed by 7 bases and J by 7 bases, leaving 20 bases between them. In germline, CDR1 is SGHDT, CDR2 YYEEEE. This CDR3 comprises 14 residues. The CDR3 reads CASAAKGGFRGYTF. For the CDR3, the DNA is TGTGCCAGCGCCGCGAAAGGTGGTTTCCGTGGCTACACCTTC.

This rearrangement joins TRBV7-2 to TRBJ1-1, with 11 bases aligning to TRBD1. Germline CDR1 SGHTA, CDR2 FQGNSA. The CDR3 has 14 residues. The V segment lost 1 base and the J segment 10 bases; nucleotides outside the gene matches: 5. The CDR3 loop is CASSLEGQGARAFF. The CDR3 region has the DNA TGTGCCAGCAGCTTAGAAGGACAGGGGGCCAGAGCTTTCTTT.

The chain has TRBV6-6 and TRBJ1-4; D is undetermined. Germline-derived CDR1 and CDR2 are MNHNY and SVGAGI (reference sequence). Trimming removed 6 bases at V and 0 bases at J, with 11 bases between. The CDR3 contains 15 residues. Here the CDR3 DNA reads TGTGCCAGCAGGGGTGCGGGTGCAACTAATGAAAAACTGTTTTTT. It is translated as CASRGAGATNEKLFF.

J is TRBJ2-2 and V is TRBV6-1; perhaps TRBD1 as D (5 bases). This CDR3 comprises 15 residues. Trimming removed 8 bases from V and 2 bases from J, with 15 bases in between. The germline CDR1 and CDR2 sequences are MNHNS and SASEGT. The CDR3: CASLTGAVNTGELFF. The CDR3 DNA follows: TGTGCCAGCCTAACTGGGGCGGTAAACACCGGGGAGCTGTTTTTT.

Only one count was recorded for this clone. Written as DNA, the CDR3 is TGTGCCAGCAGCGAGACAGGGGGGTCCTACGAGCAGTACTTC. Translation: CASSETGGSYEQYF. This chain links TRBV9 with TRBJ2-7, with 9 bases identical to TRBD1. The CDR3 is 14 residues long. CDR1 is SGDLS, CDR2 YYNGEE, per germline. V was pared by 3 bases and J by 1 base, with 2 bases of the junction left unmatched.

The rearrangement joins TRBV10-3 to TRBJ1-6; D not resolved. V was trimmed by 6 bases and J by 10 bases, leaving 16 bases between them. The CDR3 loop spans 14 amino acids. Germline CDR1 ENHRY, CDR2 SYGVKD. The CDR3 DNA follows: TGTGCCATCAGCCAGTCCCCCTACCGGTCACCCCTCCACTTT. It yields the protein CAISQSPYRSPLHF.